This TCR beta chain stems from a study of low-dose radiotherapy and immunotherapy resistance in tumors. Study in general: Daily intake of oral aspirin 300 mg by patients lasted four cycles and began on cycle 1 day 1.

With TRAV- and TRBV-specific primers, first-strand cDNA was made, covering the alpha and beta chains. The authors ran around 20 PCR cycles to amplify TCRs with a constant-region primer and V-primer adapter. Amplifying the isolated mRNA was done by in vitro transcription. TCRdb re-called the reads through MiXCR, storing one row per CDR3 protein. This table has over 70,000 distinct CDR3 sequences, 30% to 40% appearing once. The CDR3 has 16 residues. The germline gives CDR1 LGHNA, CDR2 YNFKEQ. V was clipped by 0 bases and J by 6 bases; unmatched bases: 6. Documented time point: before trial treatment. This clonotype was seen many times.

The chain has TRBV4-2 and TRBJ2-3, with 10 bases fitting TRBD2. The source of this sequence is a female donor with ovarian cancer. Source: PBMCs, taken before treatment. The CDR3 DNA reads TGTGCCAGCAGCCAAGAACCTAGCGGGGGAGCGGATACGCAGTATTTT. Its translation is CASSQEPSGGADTQYF.